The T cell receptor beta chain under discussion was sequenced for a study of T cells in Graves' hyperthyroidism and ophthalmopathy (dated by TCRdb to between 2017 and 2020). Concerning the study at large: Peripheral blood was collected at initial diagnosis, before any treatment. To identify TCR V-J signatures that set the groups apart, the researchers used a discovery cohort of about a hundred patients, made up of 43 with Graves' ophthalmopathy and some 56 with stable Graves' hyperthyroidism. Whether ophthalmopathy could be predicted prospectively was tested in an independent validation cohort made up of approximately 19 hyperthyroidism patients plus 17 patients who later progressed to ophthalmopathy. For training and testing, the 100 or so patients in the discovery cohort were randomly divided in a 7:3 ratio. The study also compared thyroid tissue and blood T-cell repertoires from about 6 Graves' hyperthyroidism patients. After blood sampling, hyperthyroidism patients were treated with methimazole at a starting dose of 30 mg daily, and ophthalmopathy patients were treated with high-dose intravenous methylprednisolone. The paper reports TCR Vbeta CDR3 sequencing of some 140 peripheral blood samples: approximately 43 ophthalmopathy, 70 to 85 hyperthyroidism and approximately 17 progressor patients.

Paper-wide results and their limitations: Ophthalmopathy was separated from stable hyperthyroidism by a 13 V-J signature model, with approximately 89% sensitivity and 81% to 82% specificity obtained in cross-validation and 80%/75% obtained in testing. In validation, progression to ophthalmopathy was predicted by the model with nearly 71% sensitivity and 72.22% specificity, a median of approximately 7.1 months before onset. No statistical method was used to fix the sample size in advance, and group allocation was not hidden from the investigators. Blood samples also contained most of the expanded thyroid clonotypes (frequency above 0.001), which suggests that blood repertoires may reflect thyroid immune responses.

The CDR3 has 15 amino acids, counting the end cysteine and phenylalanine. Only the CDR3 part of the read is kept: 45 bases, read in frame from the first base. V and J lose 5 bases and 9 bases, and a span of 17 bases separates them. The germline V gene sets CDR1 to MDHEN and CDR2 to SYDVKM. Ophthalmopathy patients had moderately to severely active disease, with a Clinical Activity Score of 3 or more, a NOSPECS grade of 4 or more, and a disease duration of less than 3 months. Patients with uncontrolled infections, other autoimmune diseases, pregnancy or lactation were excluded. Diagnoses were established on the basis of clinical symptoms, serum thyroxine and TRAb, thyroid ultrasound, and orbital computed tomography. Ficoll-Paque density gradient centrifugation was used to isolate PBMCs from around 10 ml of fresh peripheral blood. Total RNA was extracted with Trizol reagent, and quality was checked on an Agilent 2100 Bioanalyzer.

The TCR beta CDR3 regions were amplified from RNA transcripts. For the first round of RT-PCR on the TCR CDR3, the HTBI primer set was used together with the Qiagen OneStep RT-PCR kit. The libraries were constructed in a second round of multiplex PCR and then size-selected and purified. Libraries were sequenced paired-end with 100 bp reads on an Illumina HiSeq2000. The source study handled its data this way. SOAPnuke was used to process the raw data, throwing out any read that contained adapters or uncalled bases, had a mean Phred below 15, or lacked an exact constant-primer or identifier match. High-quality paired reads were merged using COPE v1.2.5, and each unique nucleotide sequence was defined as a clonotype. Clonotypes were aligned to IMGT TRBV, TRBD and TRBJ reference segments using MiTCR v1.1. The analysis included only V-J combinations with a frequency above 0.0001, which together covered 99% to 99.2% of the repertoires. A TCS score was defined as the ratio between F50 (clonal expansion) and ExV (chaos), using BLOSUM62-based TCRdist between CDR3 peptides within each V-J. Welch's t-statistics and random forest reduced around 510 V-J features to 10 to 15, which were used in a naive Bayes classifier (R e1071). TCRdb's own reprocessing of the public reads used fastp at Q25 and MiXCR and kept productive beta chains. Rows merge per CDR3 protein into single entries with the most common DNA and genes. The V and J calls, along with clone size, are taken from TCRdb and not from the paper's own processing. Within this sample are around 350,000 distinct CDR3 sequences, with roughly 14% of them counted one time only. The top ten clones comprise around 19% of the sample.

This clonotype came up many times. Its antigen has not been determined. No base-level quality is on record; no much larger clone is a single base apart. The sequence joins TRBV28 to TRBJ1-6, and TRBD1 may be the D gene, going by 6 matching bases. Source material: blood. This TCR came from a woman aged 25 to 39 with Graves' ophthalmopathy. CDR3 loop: CASSAEQGSPSPLHF. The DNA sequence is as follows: TGTGCCAGCAGTGCAGAACAGGGAAGCCCTTCACCCCTCCACTTT.